This T cell receptor (beta chain) appears in the sequencing data of a study of blood T cell repertoires in COVID-19. Study details: PBMCs, B-cell-depleted T cells, or T cells provided the cDNA or gDNA that made up the material.

Measured with immunoSEQ multiplex PCR; TCRdb has only the in-frame clones, and not every one. This sample yields about 140,000 clones, of which roughly 85% are seen a single time; roughly 3.5% belongs to the top ten. The CDR3 has 13 amino acids. Germline lookup yields CDR1 MDHEN and CDR2 SYDVKM. The V end was cut by 7 bases, the J end by 8 bases, with 14 bases between. Sequences were obtained from peripheral blood. This chain joins TRBV28 and TRBJ1-4; possibly TRBD1 for D (6 bases). This receptor was identified in a man in his 60s with acute or convalescent COVID-19. The CDR3 coding sequence is TGTGCCAGCACCCAACAGGGAGAAGAAAAACTGTTTTTT. It encodes CASTQQGEEKLFF.